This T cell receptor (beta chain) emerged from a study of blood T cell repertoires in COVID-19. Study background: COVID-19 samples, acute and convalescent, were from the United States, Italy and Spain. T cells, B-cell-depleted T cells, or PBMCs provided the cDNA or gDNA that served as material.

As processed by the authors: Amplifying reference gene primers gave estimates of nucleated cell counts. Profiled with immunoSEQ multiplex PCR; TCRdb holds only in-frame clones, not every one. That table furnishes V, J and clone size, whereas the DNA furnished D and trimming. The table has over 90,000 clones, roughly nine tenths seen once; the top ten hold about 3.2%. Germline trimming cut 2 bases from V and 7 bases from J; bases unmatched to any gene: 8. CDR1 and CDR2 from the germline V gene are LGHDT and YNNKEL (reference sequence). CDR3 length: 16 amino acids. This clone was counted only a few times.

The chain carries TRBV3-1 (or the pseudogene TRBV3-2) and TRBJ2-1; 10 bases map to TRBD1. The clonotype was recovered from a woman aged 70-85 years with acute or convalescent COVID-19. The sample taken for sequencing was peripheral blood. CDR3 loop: CASSQSGGQGRNEQFF. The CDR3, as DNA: TGTGCCAGCAGCCAAAGCGGGGGACAGGGGCGGAATGAGCAGTTCTTC.